The rows below give T cell receptor beta chains drawn from one sample of a study of PD-L1 blockade in urothelial cancer. TCRdb keeps only in-frame clones here, not all; method: immunoSEQ multiplex PCR. The table shows roughly 84,000 clones, with 82% occurring only once. Here the sequenced sample was PBMCs, taken around atezolizumab (anti-PD-L1) treatment. These receptors were taken from a man aged 65-85 years with urothelial cancer. Both conserved end residues are part of each CDR3. Each record gives: clone size, V gene, D gene, J gene, CDR3 DNA, CDR3 protein. A D gene is named only where the DNA matches it firmly. Size is omitted from some rows. Given values are once, few, many or a class for expanded clones.

abundance: once; v_gene: TRBV11-2; d_gene: .; j_gene: TRBJ1-3; CDR3nt: TGTGCCAGCAGCCTACGAATGTTTGGAAACACCATATATTTT; CDR3aa: CASSLRMFGNTIYF
abundance: .; v_gene: TRBV5-4; d_gene: .; j_gene: TRBJ1-4; CDR3nt: TGTGCCAGCAGCTTGGGGCCAGGGAAGGGCGAAAAACTGTTTTTT; CDR3aa: CASSLGPGKGEKLFF
abundance: few; v_gene: TRBV2; d_gene: .; j_gene: TRBJ2-5; CDR3nt: TGTGCCAGCCGGGTGGCAGAGACCCAGTACTTC; CDR3aa: CASRVAETQYF
abundance: medium-sized; v_gene: TRBV9; d_gene: TRBD1; j_gene: TRBJ2-3; CDR3nt: TGTGCCAGCAGCCCCCGACAGGGTTCAGATACGCAGTATTTT; CDR3aa: CASSPRQGSDTQYF
abundance: .; v_gene: TRBV6-1; d_gene: .; j_gene: TRBJ2-7; CDR3nt: TGTGCCAGCAGTGAACGAGAGGTCTACGAGCAGTACTTC; CDR3aa: CASSEREVYEQYF
abundance: once; v_gene: TRBV7-9; d_gene: TRBD1; j_gene: TRBJ1-2; CDR3nt: TGTGCCAGCAGCCACCCTGACAGGGACAACGGCTACACCTTC; CDR3aa: CASSHPDRDNGYTF
abundance: .; v_gene: TRBV7-9; d_gene: .; j_gene: TRBJ2-1; CDR3nt: TGTGCCAGCAGCATACAGGGGACCCGGGGGCACAATGAGCAGTTCTTC; CDR3aa: CASSIQGTRGHNEQFF
abundance: once; v_gene: TRBV7-6; d_gene: TRBD2; j_gene: TRBJ2-7; CDR3nt: TGTGCCAGCAGCTTAGGGGGGGGGACTAGCGGGAGTTACGAGCAGTACTTC; CDR3aa: CASSLGGGTSGSYEQYF
abundance: .; v_gene: TRBV5-5; d_gene: .; j_gene: TRBJ1-5; CDR3nt: TGTGCCAGCAGCTTACAGGGCGCGGGCAATCAGCCCCAGCATTTT; CDR3aa: CASSLQGAGNQPQHF
abundance: .; v_gene: TRBV18; d_gene: TRBD2; j_gene: TRBJ2-1; CDR3nt: TGTGCCAGCTCACCACCCGGGACTAGCGGGAGAGAGGAGCAGTTCTTC; CDR3aa: CASSPPGTSGREEQFF
abundance: .; v_gene: TRBV6-5; d_gene: .; j_gene: TRBJ2-1; CDR3nt: TGTGCCAGCAGTTACGGACTTCCCTACAATGAGCAGTTCTTC; CDR3aa: CASSYGLPYNEQFF
abundance: .; v_gene: TRBV19; d_gene: TRBD1; j_gene: TRBJ2-6; CDR3nt: TGTGCCAGTGTAAACGGACAGGGTTTCTCTGGGGCCAACGTCCTGACTTTC; CDR3aa: CASVNGQGFSGANVLTF
abundance: .; v_gene: TRBV10-2; d_gene: .; j_gene: TRBJ1-2; CDR3nt: TGCGCCAGCAGTGAGGGACGGGAGAGAGTAGGCTACACCTTC; CDR3aa: CASSEGRERVGYTF
abundance: .; v_gene: TRBV5-1; d_gene: TRBD1; j_gene: TRBJ2-7; CDR3nt: TGCGCCAGCAGCTTGGCCGGGACAGGGGCCCCCTACGAGCAGTACTTC; CDR3aa: CASSLAGTGAPYEQYF
abundance: .; v_gene: TRBV5-4; d_gene: .; j_gene: TRBJ1-1; CDR3nt: TGTGCCAGCAGCTTGGAGCAGGGGCTGAACACTGAAGCTTTCTTT; CDR3aa: CASSLEQGLNTEAFF
abundance: .; v_gene: TRBV19; d_gene: .; j_gene: TRBJ1-1; CDR3nt: TGTGCCAGTAGTTCCCGGGATAGCCGAGGCACTGAAGCTTTCTTT; CDR3aa: CASSSRDSRGTEAFF
abundance: .; v_gene: TRBV6-6; d_gene: TRBD1; j_gene: TRBJ2-7; CDR3nt: TGTGCCAGCAGACAGACAGGGGGCTCCTACGAGCAGTACTTC; CDR3aa: CASRQTGGSYEQYF
abundance: .; v_gene: TRBV28; d_gene: TRBD1; j_gene: TRBJ1-1; CDR3nt: TGTGCCAGCAGTTTACAGGGGGCGCTTAGGCAAGGTGAAGCTTTCTTT; CDR3aa: CASSLQGALRQGEAFF
abundance: .; v_gene: TRBV5-8; d_gene: TRBD2; j_gene: TRBJ2-7; CDR3nt: TGTGCCAGCAGCCTACCTTACGCTAGCGGGAGACGAACGGTGCAGTACTTC; CDR3aa: CASSLPYASGRRTVQYF
abundance: .; v_gene: TRBV28; d_gene: .; j_gene: TRBJ1-1; CDR3nt: TGTGCCAGCAGTTTCCCTCGGGGGGCAGCGGGGCTCGAAGCTTTCTTT; CDR3aa: CASSFPRGAAGLEAFF
abundance: .; v_gene: TRBV7-2; d_gene: TRBD1; j_gene: TRBJ2-7; CDR3nt: TGTGCCAGCAGCTTAGTTCCAGGGGGCGCGTCCGAGCAGTACTTC; CDR3aa: CASSLVPGGASEQYF
abundance: .; v_gene: TRBV7-2; d_gene: .; j_gene: TRBJ1-3; CDR3nt: TGTGCCAGCAGCTTGAAGGAGCTCTCTGGAAACACCATATATTTT; CDR3aa: CASSLKELSGNTIYF
abundance: few; v_gene: TRBV5-4; d_gene: TRBD1; j_gene: TRBJ1-2; CDR3nt: TGTGCCAGCAGCTTGGTCGGGCAGGGGGGTAACTATGGCTACACCTTC; CDR3aa: CASSLVGQGGNYGYTF
abundance: .; v_gene: TRBV5-1; d_gene: .; j_gene: TRBJ1-1; CDR3nt: TGCGCCAGCGTCGGCGGGGACACTGAAGCTTTCTTT; CDR3aa: CASVGGDTEAFF
abundance: once; v_gene: TRBV19; d_gene: .; j_gene: TRBJ1-1; CDR3nt: TGTGCCAGTAGGAGTTCTCACAGCACTGAAGCTTTCTTT; CDR3aa: CASRSSHSTEAFF
abundance: .; v_gene: TRBV15; d_gene: TRBD2; j_gene: TRBJ2-3; CDR3nt: TGTGCCACCAGCAGACTAGCGGGGACAGATACGCAGTATTTT; CDR3aa: CATSRLAGTDTQYF
abundance: .; v_gene: TRBV5-1; d_gene: TRBD2; j_gene: TRBJ2-1; CDR3nt: TGCGCCAGCAAGAGCGGGAGTGTTTGGGATGAGCAGTTCTTC; CDR3aa: CASKSGSVWDEQFF
abundance: .; v_gene: TRBV2; d_gene: .; j_gene: TRBJ2-7; CDR3nt: TGTGCCAGCAACCAGGGATCCGGCGAGCAGTACTTC; CDR3aa: CASNQGSGEQYF
abundance: .; v_gene: TRBV19; d_gene: TRBD2; j_gene: TRBJ2-1; CDR3nt: TGTGCCAGTAGCCTAACTAGCGGGGGGCCGAGCTCCTACAATGAGCAGTTCTTC; CDR3aa: CASSLTSGGPSSYNEQFF
abundance: many; v_gene: TRBV7-8; d_gene: .; j_gene: TRBJ1-5; CDR3nt: TGTGCCAGCAGCTTAGTTTACGGGCAGCCCCAGCATTTT; CDR3aa: CASSLVYGQPQHF
abundance: .; v_gene: TRBV4-1; d_gene: TRBD2; j_gene: TRBJ2-3; CDR3nt: TGCGCCAGCAGCCAAGAAGGGCTAGCGGGGGGTATAGATACGCAGTATTTT; CDR3aa: CASSQEGLAGGIDTQYF
abundance: .; v_gene: TRBV6-5; d_gene: .; j_gene: TRBJ1-1; CDR3nt: TGTGCCAGCAGTCCTATAACTGGGAGGAACACTGAAGCTTTCTTT; CDR3aa: CASSPITGRNTEAFF
abundance: .; v_gene: TRBV5-6; d_gene: TRBD1; j_gene: TRBJ2-7; CDR3nt: TGTGCCAGCAGCTTGTACGACAGGGGGCGGCTGGAGCAGTACTTC; CDR3aa: CASSLYDRGRLEQYF
abundance: .; v_gene: TRBV6-5; d_gene: .; j_gene: TRBJ1-2; CDR3nt: TGTGCCAGCAGTTACACTGAGGGTCACTATGGCTACACCTTC; CDR3aa: CASSYTEGHYGYTF
abundance: .; v_gene: TRBV12-5; d_gene: .; j_gene: TRBJ2-2; CDR3nt: TGTGCTAGTGGTTCCCTTCCGACAGGGAACACCGGGGAGCTGTTTTTT; CDR3aa: CASGSLPTGNTGELFF
abundance: once; v_gene: TRBV5-1; d_gene: .; j_gene: TRBJ2-7; CDR3nt: TGCGCCAGCAGCCCACACCGACGACTGGTACAGGTAGACGAGCAGTACTTC; CDR3aa: CASSPHRRLVQVDEQYF
abundance: .; v_gene: TRBV29-1; d_gene: TRBD1; j_gene: TRBJ1-2; CDR3nt: TGCAGCGTCGCCGACAGGGGTGGCGGCTACACCTTC; CDR3aa: CSVADRGGGYTF
abundance: .; v_gene: TRBV7-2; d_gene: .; j_gene: TRBJ1-2; CDR3nt: TGTGCCGGGGGGGCTAACTATGGCTACACCTTC; CDR3aa: CAGGANYGYTF
abundance: .; v_gene: TRBV19; d_gene: .; j_gene: TRBJ1-2; CDR3nt: TGTGCCAGTAGTATAGAGGAGACAGGAGCCTATGGCTACACCTTC; CDR3aa: CASSIEETGAYGYTF
abundance: .; v_gene: TRBV5-1; d_gene: TRBD2; j_gene: TRBJ2-1; CDR3nt: TGCGCCAGCAGCTTAAACCCAAGCGGGAGTAAGAATGAGCAGTTCTTC; CDR3aa: CASSLNPSGSKNEQFF
abundance: few; v_gene: TRBV5-4; d_gene: TRBD2; j_gene: TRBJ2-3; CDR3nt: TGTGCCAGCAGCTTGGTCGGCGGGGGGGGCACAGATACGCAGTATTTT; CDR3aa: CASSLVGGGGTDTQYF
abundance: once; v_gene: TRBV6-5; d_gene: .; j_gene: TRBJ2-3; CDR3nt: TGTGCCAGCAGTTACGGGCCGAGAACGGTAGATACGCAGTATTTT; CDR3aa: CASSYGPRTVDTQYF
abundance: .; v_gene: TRBV6-1; d_gene: TRBD1; j_gene: TRBJ2-1; CDR3nt: TGTGCCAGTTCACGACAGGGGGTCTACAATGAGCAGTTCTTC; CDR3aa: CASSRQGVYNEQFF
abundance: once; v_gene: TRBV7-6; d_gene: .; j_gene: TRBJ1-5; CDR3nt: TGTGCCAGCAGCTTAGCTCAGGGAAGTCAGCCCCAGCATTTT; CDR3aa: CASSLAQGSQPQHF
abundance: .; v_gene: TRBV19; d_gene: .; j_gene: TRBJ1-1; CDR3nt: TGTGCCAGTAGTCTCCGACAGACTGAAGCTTTCTTT; CDR3aa: CASSLRQTEAFF
abundance: .; v_gene: TRBV11-3; d_gene: .; j_gene: TRBJ1-2; CDR3nt: TGTGCCAGCAGCCGGGAATCTGGGGAAGGCTACACCTTC; CDR3aa: CASSRESGEGYTF
abundance: .; v_gene: TRBV18; d_gene: .; j_gene: TRBJ2-6; CDR3nt: TGTGCCAGCTCCTCCGGGCAGGGTATCCCCTCTGGGGCCAACGTCCTGACTTTC; CDR3aa: CASSSGQGIPSGANVLTF
abundance: .; v_gene: TRBV18; d_gene: TRBD1; j_gene: TRBJ2-5; CDR3nt: TGTGCCAGCTCAAACACAGGGGGCCGGGAGACCCAGTACTTC; CDR3aa: CASSNTGGRETQYF
abundance: .; v_gene: TRBV10-3; d_gene: TRBD1; j_gene: TRBJ1-2; CDR3nt: TGTGCCATCAGTGCGGGGCAGGGGGCAGGCTATGGCTACACCTTC; CDR3aa: CAISAGQGAGYGYTF
abundance: .; v_gene: TRBV2; d_gene: TRBD1; j_gene: TRBJ1-3; CDR3nt: TGTGCCAGCAGGGAGGGACAGATGGAAAACACCATATATTTT; CDR3aa: CASREGQMENTIYF
abundance: .; v_gene: TRBV5-4; d_gene: .; j_gene: TRBJ2-7; CDR3nt: TGTGCCAGCAGCTTGGAGTCAGGGAATACCTACGAGCAGTACTTC; CDR3aa: CASSLESGNTYEQYF
abundance: .; v_gene: TRBV7-9; d_gene: TRBD2; j_gene: TRBJ2-3; CDR3nt: TGTGCCAGCAGCTTAGATGCGGGAGGGACAGATACGCAGTATTTT; CDR3aa: CASSLDAGGTDTQYF
abundance: .; v_gene: TRBV7-9; d_gene: TRBD1; j_gene: TRBJ2-7; CDR3nt: TGTGCCAGCAGCCCGGGGACAGCGACCTACGAGCAGTACTTC; CDR3aa: CASSPGTATYEQYF
abundance: few; v_gene: TRBV27; d_gene: TRBD1; j_gene: TRBJ1-2; CDR3nt: TGTGCCAGCAGTTCGACAGGGGTTGTAGGCTACACCTTC; CDR3aa: CASSSTGVVGYTF
abundance: .; v_gene: TRBV19; d_gene: TRBD2; j_gene: TRBJ2-3; CDR3nt: TGTGCCAGTAGTACCCTTAGCGGGGGGAGCACAGATACGCAGTATTTT; CDR3aa: CASSTLSGGSTDTQYF
abundance: .; v_gene: TRBV15; d_gene: .; j_gene: TRBJ2-7; CDR3nt: TGTGCCACCAGCAGACCCGGGGGGCTATCCTACGAGCAGTACTTC; CDR3aa: CATSRPGGLSYEQYF
abundance: .; v_gene: TRBV12-5; d_gene: TRBD1; j_gene: TRBJ1-5; CDR3nt: TGTGCTAGTGGACCGGGACAGGGGTACCAGCCCCAGCATTTT; CDR3aa: CASGPGQGYQPQHF
abundance: .; v_gene: TRBV7-9; d_gene: .; j_gene: TRBJ2-3; CDR3nt: TGTGCCAGCAGCTTGGGGCCCGGTGCGCAGTATTTT; CDR3aa: CASSLGPGAQYF
abundance: .; v_gene: TRBV9; d_gene: .; j_gene: TRBJ2-1; CDR3nt: TGTGCCAGCGCGCGGAGGGATTACAATGAGCAGTTCTTC; CDR3aa: CASARRDYNEQFF
abundance: few; v_gene: TRBV6-1; d_gene: .; j_gene: TRBJ1-2; CDR3nt: TGTGCCAGCAGTGAAATAGGGGAGGGGGGCTACACCTTC; CDR3aa: CASSEIGEGGYTF